This T cell receptor (beta chain) was sequenced during a study of blood T cell repertoires in COVID-19. The repertoire was sequenced with immunoSEQ multiplex PCR; TCRdb's copy has only in-frame clones and lacks some. The top ten hold 4% to 5% of the sample, which has under 300,000 clones, about 88% seen once. The CDR3 length is 17 residues. Germline V lookup: CDR1 SNHLY, CDR2 FYNNEI. V lost 2 bases to trimming and J lost 4 bases; unmatched junction nucleotides: 10. Sequencing input: peripheral blood. The chain links TRBV2 to TRBJ2-1, with 8 bases matching TRBD2. This receptor was taken from a woman in her 40s who had recovered from COVID-19. The CDR3 bases are TGTGCCAGCAGTGAATCCCCCGGGGGGGCCTTATACAATGAGCAGTTCTTC. Its protein is CASSESPGGALYNEQFF. The entire variable domain, with the rest obtained from reference TRBV2 and TRBJ2-1, is as follows: EPEVTQTPSHQVTQMGQEVILRCVPISNHLYFYWYRQILGQKVEFLVSFYNNEISEKSEIFDDQFSVERPDGSNFTLKIRSTKLEDSAMYFCASSESPGGALYNEQFFGPGTRLTVL.